The 21 T cell receptor beta chains below come from one sample, sequenced in a study of blood T cell repertoires in COVID-19. This table comes from immunoSEQ multiplex PCR, and its TCRdb copy is limited to in-frame clones, with some not included. The profile shows tens of thousands of clones, roughly 88% of them singletons. Material: peripheral blood. These receptor sequences come from a human donor with active COVID-19. The donor label of this sample is uncertain.

The CDR3: CASSAGQGRDTEAFF. CDR3 in DNA: TGTGCCAGCAGCGCCGGACAGGGTAGGGATACTGAAGCTTTCTTT. V usage is TRBV13 and J usage is TRBJ1-1; 8 bases align to TRBD1. Germline CDR1 PRHDT, CDR2 FYEKMQ (reference sequence). The trim removed 5 bases at V and 5 bases at J, leaving 10 bases unmatched. The CDR3 is 15 residues long.

The V call is TRBV29-1, the J call TRBJ2-7; D possibly corresponds to TRBD2 (7 bases). CDR1 and CDR2 from the germline V gene are SQVTM and ANQGSEA. This CDR3 comprises 13 residues. The V end lost 3 bases, the J end lost 1 base, and 10 bases lay between the germline ends. Here the CDR3 DNA reads TGCAGCGTTGACGGGGGGCCTTCCTACGAGCAGTACTTC. Protein product: CSVDGGPSYEQYF.

The V gene is TRBV2, the J gene TRBJ1-3; D possibly corresponds to TRBD1 (6 bases). The CDR3 is made up of 15 amino acids. Trimming left V 1 base short and J 2 bases short, with 9 bases between. From germline, CDR1 is SNHLY and CDR2 FYNNEI. The CDR3 reads CASSEEPGAGNTIYF. In DNA form, the CDR3 reads TGTGCCAGCAGTGAAGAGCCAGGGGCTGGAAACACCATATATTTT.

The chain combines TRBV9 with TRBJ2-1; 9 bases fit TRBD2. The length of the CDR3 is 16 residues. The J segment lost 9 bases and the V segment lost 0 bases, leaving 10 bases of the junction unmatched. Germline values: CDR1 SGDLS, CDR2 YYNGEE. The CDR3 DNA sequence: TGTGCCAGCAGCGTAGTCGCGCGGGAGGGCCTTGGTGAGCAGTTCTTC. This encodes CASSVVAREGLGEQFF.

The chain carries TRBV5-1 and TRBJ2-3, with 8 bases fitting TRBD1. Germline V lookup: CDR1 SGHRS, CDR2 YFSETQ. V shed 4 bases and J 6 bases; nucleotides not matched to a gene: 7. The CDR3 totals 14 residues. The CDR3 loop reads CASSVRTGRDTQYF. CDR3 nucleotides: TGCGCCAGCAGCGTTAGGACAGGGAGGGATACGCAGTATTTT.

The rearrangement uses TRBV15 and TRBJ2-2, with D perhaps matching TRBD2 (5 bases). The V end lost 0 bases, the J end lost 5 bases, and 7 bases lay between the germline ends. Germline V gene sequence: CDR1 LNHNV, CDR2 YYDKDF (reference sequence). The CDR3 totals 14 residues. CDR3 region: CATSRDRTTGELFF. Here the CDR3 DNA reads TGTGCCACCAGCAGAGATCGGACTACCGGGGAGCTGTTTTTT.

The rearrangement uses TRBV12-3 or TRBV12-4 and TRBJ1-2; a possible D gene is TRBD1 (5 bases). This CDR3 contains 11 residues. The V gene lost 4 bases and the J gene lost 7 bases, with 7 bases spanning the gap. CDR3 in amino acids: CASSSQGGYTF. The DNA of the CDR3 is TGTGCCAGCAGTTCCCAGGGTGGCTACACCTTC.

This CDR3 reads CASSQDGTSGMGREQYF. Written as DNA, the CDR3 is TGTGCCAGCAGCCAAGATGGTACTAGCGGGATGGGGCGCGAGCAGTACTTC. The rearrangement joins TRBV14 to TRBJ2-7; 10 bases align to TRBD2. J gave up 6 bases and V 0 bases, and 11 bases lay outside the gene matches. The germline CDR1 and CDR2 sequences are SGHDN and FVKESK. The CDR3 loop spans 17 amino acids.

This clone was detected only once. CDR3 sequence reads: CASSPGGGRNQPQHF. As DNA, the CDR3 is TGTGCCAGCAGCCCGGGGGGGGGACGCAATCAGCCCCAGCATTTT. The gene calls are TRBV9 and TRBJ1-5; TRBD1 might be the D (5 bases). Trimming shortened V by 4 bases and J by 2 bases, and 13 bases separated the two germline ends. Germline lookup yields CDR1 SGDLS and CDR2 YYNGEE. There are 15 residues in the CDR3.

V gene TRBV19 combines with J gene TRBJ1-4; D remains unclear. This CDR3 comprises 17 residues. Germline loops: CDR1 LNHDA, CDR2 SQIVND (reference sequence). Trimming stripped 0 bases from V and 5 bases from J, with 16 bases between. The CDR3 sequence: CASSIDLALGLNEKLFF. In nucleotides, the CDR3 is TGTGCCAGTAGTATAGATCTGGCACTAGGGTTGAATGAAAAACTGTTTTTT. Based on the CDR3 plus reference TRBV19 and TRBJ1-4, the full variable domain is DGGITQSPKYLFRKEGQNVTLSCEQNLNHDAMYWYRQDPGQGLRLIYYSQIVNDFQKGDIAEGYSVSREKKESFPLTVTSAQKNPTAFYLCASSIDLALGLNEKLFFGSGTQLSVL.

The chain has TRBV6-5 and TRBJ2-3; TRBD2 matches at 14 bases. The CDR3 extends over 15 amino acids. V lost 6 bases and J lost 4; bases outside the gene matches: 3. Germline V gene sequence: CDR1 MNHEY, CDR2 SVGAGI. The CDR3 coding sequence is TGTGCCAGCAGGAGGACTAGCGGGAGGCCAGATACGCAGTATTTT. Protein product: CASRRTSGRPDTQYF.

The chain has TRBV5-4 and TRBJ2-3; a possible D gene is TRBD1 (6 bases). CDR1 is SGHNT, CDR2 YYREEE, per germline (reference sequence). V gave up 7 bases and J gave up 5 bases, with 14 bases separating them. The CDR3 totals 13 residues. The CDR3 bases are TGTGCCAGCTCAGGGGCTATGCAAGATACGCAGTATTTT. It specifies CASSGAMQDTQYF.

V gene TRBV7-2 combines with J gene TRBJ2-3; the match to TRBD2 covers 12 bases. The germline V gene encodes CDR1 SGHTA and CDR2 FQGNSA. CDR3 length: 15 residues. V shed 5 bases and J 5 bases; nucleotides not matched to a gene: 5. CDR3 residues: CASSQTSGSRDTQYF. The CDR3 nucleotides are TGTGCCAGCAGCCAGACTAGCGGGAGCCGAGATACGCAGTATTTT.

The chain joins TRBV7-2 to TRBJ2-3, with 7 positions matching TRBD2. V lost 0 bases and J lost 4; bases outside the gene matches: 4. This CDR3 comprises 15 residues. Per germline, CDR1 SGHTA and CDR2 FQGNSA. Here the CDR3 reads CASSLAGGPPDTQYF. Here the CDR3 DNA reads TGTGCCAGCAGCTTAGCGGGAGGGCCCCCAGATACGCAGTATTTT.

The CDR3 sequence: CSVEVPTQDGRNTDTQYF. Here the CDR3 DNA reads TGCAGCGTTGAAGTCCCGACACAGGACGGCAGGAACACAGATACGCAGTATTTT. The chain has TRBV29-1 and TRBJ2-3, with a possible D match to TRBD1 (5 bases). The CDR3 is 18 amino acids. V dropped 1 base and J dropped 2 bases, with 22 bases sitting between them. Germline V gives CDR1 SQVTM, CDR2 ANQGSEA.

The J gene is TRBJ1-2, the V gene TRBV5-8, with no clear D. This CDR3 is 14 amino acids long. Trimming removed 4 bases from V and 2 bases from J, with 12 bases in between. The V gene's germline CDR1 is SGHTS and CDR2 YDEGEE. The CDR3: CASSPRAENYGYTF. The CDR3 region has the DNA TGTGCCAGCAGCCCACGAGCGGAAAACTATGGCTACACCTTC.

The J gene is TRBJ2-7, the V gene TRBV21-1; the DNA was not compared with TRBD2, the D call given in the table. TRBV21-1 is tagged as a pseudogene. The CDR3 consists of 13 residues. CDR3 sequence (DNA): TGTGCCAGCAGCCTTCGGGTTCTCTACGAGCAGTACTTC. It yields the protein CASSLRVLYEQYF.

Here the CDR3 DNA reads TGCGCCAGCAGCCCGGGGACAACGAACACCGGGGAGCTGTTTTTT. Encoded protein: CASSPGTTNTGELFF. The chain couples TRBV5-1 to TRBJ2-2, with D perhaps TRBD1 (6 bases). V dropped 4 bases and J dropped 0 bases, with 10 bases sitting between them. Germline V lookup: CDR1 SGHRS, CDR2 YFSETQ. The CDR3 is made up of 15 amino acids. Full variable domain (remainder filled in from reference TRBV5-1 and TRBJ2-2): KAGVTQTPRYLIKTRGQQVTLSCSPISGHRSVSWYQQTPGQGLQFLFEYFSETQRNKGNFPGRFSGRQFSNSRSEMNVSTLELGDSALYLCASSPGTTNTGELFFGEGSRLTVL.

This chain uses TRBV9 with TRBJ2-7, with a possible D match to TRBD1 (7 bases). CDR1 SGDLS and CDR2 YYNGEE come from the germline V gene. The ends were cut back, 4 bases at V and 0 bases at J, with 14 bases in the middle. The CDR3 runs to 15 residues. The CDR3 DNA reads as TGTGCCAGCAGCCCCCGCGGGACAGACTCCTACGAGCAGTACTTC. Protein sequence: CASSPRGTDSYEQYF.

The CDR3 spells CASSSTVTNYGYTF. Written as DNA, the CDR3 is TGTGCCAGCAGCTCGACAGTGACTAACTATGGCTACACCTTC. The chain carries TRBV7-8 and TRBJ1-2; perhaps TRBD1 as D (5 bases). The germline CDR1 and CDR2 sequences are SGHVS and FQNEAQ. The CDR3 totals 14 residues. The V end was cut by 4 bases, the J end by 0 bases, with 9 bases between.

V is TRBV6-5 and J is TRBJ2-5; D ambiguous. The germline V and J ends were trimmed by 7 bases and 1 base, with 16 bases remaining between them. Germline V gives CDR1 MNHEY, CDR2 SVGAGI. The CDR3 has 15 amino acids. CDR3 residues: CASTLRGYAQETQYF. CDR3 nucleotides: TGTGCCAGCACCCTCCGCGGCTACGCCCAAGAGACCCAGTACTTC.